These 5 T cell receptor beta chains were all obtained from the same sample, sequenced in a study of cytomegalovirus exposure and HLA in healthy donors. Primers included in the PCR were 60 Vbeta and 13 Jbeta primers. Here immunoSEQ multiplex PCR was the method, and the copy in TCRdb shows in-frame clones only, minus some. The sample lists around 170,000 clones, 82% seen once, with about 0.84% in the top ten. Material: PBMCs. The receptors stem from a woman aged 18 to 35 in good health and CMV-seronegative.

The V call is TRBV11-2, the J call TRBJ2-5; no clear D. The germline CDR1 and CDR2 sequences are SGHAT and FQNNGV. The V end was cut by 2 bases, the J end by 0 bases, with 7 bases between. This CDR3 has 14 amino acids. CDR3 residues: CASSLFRNQETQYF. CDR3 in DNA: TGTGCCAGCAGCTTATTCAGGAACCAAGAGACCCAGTACTTC.

The CDR3, as DNA: TGTGCCACCAGCTCCCAAAGACAGGGGCCGCAGCCCCAGCATTTT. Protein: CATSSQRQGPQPQHF. The rearrangement joins TRBV15 to TRBJ1-5, with 8 bases fitting TRBD1. Looked up from germline, CDR1 is LNHNV and CDR2 is YYDKDF (reference sequence). V trimming: 5 bases; J trimming: 7 bases; junction bases outside the gene matches: 10. This CDR3 spans 15 amino acids.

This chain connects TRBV6-5 to TRBJ2-7, with 10 bases fitting TRBD1. Germline CDR1 and CDR2: MNHEY and SVGAGI. V was clipped by 4 bases and J by 5 bases; unmatched bases: 8. The length of the CDR3 is 15 residues. The CDR3 DNA sequence: TGTGCCAGCAGTTTGACAGGGGGCGAGGACCACGAGCAGTACTTC. This codes for CASSLTGGEDHEQYF.

This clone was counted between two and nine times. The chain employs TRBV7-7 and TRBJ2-2; 7 nucleotides agree with TRBD2. The CDR3 spans 16 residues. The junction had 9 bases not matched to a gene; V was cut back by 5 bases and J by 3 bases. Germline CDR1 is SSHAT and CDR2 is FNYEAQ (reference sequence). The CDR3 reads CASSKDPAGYTGELFF. The CDR3 coding sequence is TGTGCCAGCAGCAAAGACCCAGCGGGGTACACCGGGGAGCTGTTTTTT.

The rearrangement joins TRBV7-9 to TRBJ1-2; D is unresolved. The CDR3 covers 11 residues. Trimming took 5 bases from V and 5 from J, leaving 6 bases between them. Germline CDR1 SEHNR, CDR2 FQNEAQ (reference sequence). CDR3: CASSVGYGYTF. CDR3 coding DNA: TGTGCCAGCAGCGTCGGGTATGGCTACACCTTC.